The 21 T cell receptor beta chains below come from one sample, sequenced in a study of vaccination effects on CD4 cells after COVID-19. The table came from immunoSEQ multiplex PCR; TCRdb's copy has only in-frame clones and leaves some out. The data hold 60,000 to 75,000 clones, with roughly 73% observed a single time. Antigen-specific CD4+ T cell clonotypes were called by their expansion after viral peptide-pool culture in ViraFEST. Subsequent to 10 days of culture, CD4+ T cells were isolated. PCR confirmed that the person was infected with SARS-CoV-2 between March and December 2020. Their antigens are not known. Here the sequenced sample was CD4+ T cells from PBMCs cultured with HIV peptides, taken before COVID-19 vaccination. Subset of the sample: HIV-1 Nef peptide pool negative control/reference culture. The receptors were sampled from a human donor who had a prior SARS-CoV-2 infection.

This chain joins TRBV27 and TRBJ1-1; D gene unclear. V lost 0 bases to trimming and J lost 10 bases, with 3 bases between them. The CDR3 has 10 amino acids. Germline assignment: CDR1 MNHEY and CDR2 SMNVEV (reference sequence). The CDR3 DNA follows: TGTGCCAGCAGTTTATCGACAGCTTTCTTT. Translated, it gives CASSLSTAFF.

V is TRBV5-1 and J is TRBJ2-1, with 7 bases matching TRBD2. CDR3 length equals 16 residues. V shed 6 bases and J 6 bases; nucleotides not matched to a gene: 15. Germline V gives CDR1 SGHRS, CDR2 YFSETQ. The CDR3 nucleotides read TGCGCCAGCACCCAACGAGGGAGGGGAGGAGGCAATGAGCAGTTCTTC. Its translation is CASTQRGRGGGNEQFF.

V usage is TRBV6-6 and J usage is TRBJ2-1; D possibly uses TRBD1 or TRBD2 (5 bases each). This CDR3 has 13 amino acids. Germline CDR1 reads MNHNY; CDR2 reads SVGAGI (reference sequence). V was shortened by 6 bases and J by 16 bases, with 22 bases between the two germline ends. CDR3 in amino acids: CASSLERGQNQFF. The CDR3, as DNA: TGTGCCAGCAGCTTAGAGAGGGGCCAGAATCAATTCTTC.

The V call is TRBV3-1 (or the pseudogene TRBV3-2), the J call TRBJ2-7, with no clear D. The V gene lost 4 bases and the J gene lost 3 bases, with 16 bases spanning the gap. The CDR3 extends over 15 amino acids. Germline V lookup: CDR1 LGHDT, CDR2 YNNKEL (reference sequence). DNA of the CDR3: TGTGCCAGCAGCCGGTTGGGCGGAGACCTCTACGAGCAGTACTTC. Translating gives CASSRLGGDLYEQYF.

This sequence joins TRBV5-1 and TRBJ2-1, with TRBD2 as a possible D gene (5 bases). Germline-derived CDR1 and CDR2 are SGHRS and YFSETQ. CDR3 size: 13 residues. With 6 bases removed from V and 3 bases from J, the gap between germline ends came to 10 bases. The CDR3: CASTKRSYNEQFF. The DNA of the CDR3 is TGCGCCAGCACTAAGCGGAGCTACAATGAGCAGTTCTTC.

This rearrangement joins TRBV5-1 to TRBJ1-6; 7 bases map to TRBD1. The CDR3 contains 14 residues. Germline trimming cut 0 bases from V and 9 bases from J; bases unmatched to any gene: 3. Germline V gene data show CDR1 as SGHRS and CDR2 as YFSETQ. The CDR3 DNA is TGCGCCAGCAGCTTGGAGCCAGGGGGTTCACCCCTCCACTTT. It codes for CASSLEPGGSPLHF.

The chain carries TRBV11-1 and TRBJ2-2; no definite D call. The CDR3 covers 15 residues. Trimming left V 1 base short and J 7 bases short, with 13 bases between. Germline V gene lookup returns CDR1 SGHAT and CDR2 FQDESV (reference sequence). DNA of the CDR3: TGTGCCAGCAGCTTAGGGATTAGACAAGGCGGGGAGCTGTTTTTT. As protein: CASSLGIRQGGELFF.

This clone was found a few times. V and J are TRBV5-1 and TRBJ1-2; 8 bases map to TRBD1. The CDR3 runs 14 residues. V shed 0 bases and J 4 bases; nucleotides not matched to a gene: 2. Germline values: CDR1 SGHRS, CDR2 YFSETQ. CDR3: CASSLGTGSYGYTF. The DNA of the CDR3 is TGCGCCAGCAGCTTGGGGACAGGGAGCTATGGCTACACCTTC. Full variable domain (remainder filled in from reference TRBV5-1 and TRBJ1-2): KAGVTQTPRYLIKTRGQQVTLSCSPISGHRSVSWYQQTPGQGLQFLFEYFSETQRNKGNFPGRFSGRQFSNSRSEMNVSTLELGDSALYLCASSLGTGSYGYTFGSGTRLTVV.

The chain links TRBV7-2 to TRBJ1-2; weak D call: TRBD1 (5 bases). The ends were cut back, 1 base at V and 3 bases at J, with 9 bases in the middle. Germline-derived CDR1 and CDR2 are SGHTA and FQGNSA. The CDR3 contains 14 residues. CDR3 residues: CASSLVGADYGYTF. Here the CDR3 DNA reads TGTGCCAGCAGCTTAGTAGGGGCCGACTATGGCTACACCTTC.

The chain links TRBV2 to TRBJ2-5; D is undetermined. The length of the CDR3 is 14 residues. CDR1 is SNHLY and CDR2 is FYNNEI in the germline V gene. V gave up 5 bases and J gave up 1 base, with 11 bases separating them. The CDR3 bases are TGTGCCAGCAGTCGAACCCGTTCCCAAGAGACCCAGTACTTC. It codes for CASSRTRSQETQYF.

The chain links TRBV5-1 to TRBJ2-3; no firm D call. CDR1 is SGHRS and CDR2 is YFSETQ in the germline V gene. Trimming removed 1 base from V and 6 bases from J, with 9 bases in between. The CDR3 length is 13 residues. CDR3 residues: CASSLTAEDTQYF. The CDR3 DNA sequence: TGCGCCAGCAGCTTGACGGCTGAGGATACGCAGTATTTT. Drawing the rest from reference TRBV5-1 and TRBJ2-3, the complete variable domain is KAGVTQTPRYLIKTRGQQVTLSCSPISGHRSVSWYQQTPGQGLQFLFEYFSETQRNKGNFPGRFSGRQFSNSRSEMNVSTLELGDSALYLCASSLTAEDTQYFGPGTRLTVL.

This clone was detected once. The chain couples TRBV15 to TRBJ2-2; 8 positions agree with TRBD2. Trimming at V came to 6 bases and at J to 3 bases, leaving 9 bases not matched to a gene. CDR1 and CDR2 from the germline V gene are LNHNV and YYDKDF (reference sequence). The CDR3 consists of 16 residues. CDR3 loop: CATRVGLVDDTGELFF. In nucleotides, the CDR3 is TGTGCCACCAGGGTGGGACTAGTCGATGACACCGGGGAGCTGTTTTTT.

The V and J genes are TRBV7-3 and TRBJ2-2; no firm D call. Per the germline V gene, CDR1 is SGHTA and CDR2 is FQGTGA. CDR3 size: 13 residues. Trimming cost V 6 bases and J 0 bases, with 5 bases left between them. The CDR3 loop is CASSVANTGELFF. CDR3 sequence (DNA): TGTGCCAGCAGTGTGGCGAACACCGGGGAGCTGTTTTTT.

This chain joins TRBV5-1 and TRBJ2-1; tentatively, D is TRBD1 or TRBD2 (5 bases each). Trimming pared 5 bases from V and 8 bases from J, leaving 14 bases between. The V gene's germline CDR1 is SGHRS and CDR2 YFSETQ. The CDR3 is made up of 13 amino acids. The CDR3 sequence: CASRGLRGDEQFF. Written as DNA, the CDR3 is TGCGCCAGCAGGGGGCTCAGAGGGGATGAGCAGTTCTTC.

This chain connects TRBV13 to TRBJ2-7, with D possibly matching TRBD2 (6 bases). The CDR3 spans 15 residues. V was cut by 5 bases and J by 7 bases, with 21 bases left in between. In germline, CDR1 is PRHDT, CDR2 FYEKMQ (reference sequence). CDR3 residues: CASSEALTERVEQYF. The CDR3 DNA follows: TGTGCCAGCAGCGAAGCCCTAACAGAGCGGGTGGAGCAGTACTTC.

This clone occurred many times. The chain uses TRBV5-1 and TRBJ2-4; TRBD2 might be the D (5 bases). CDR3 length: 15 residues. The germline CDR1 and CDR2 sequences are SGHRS and YFSETQ. Trimming left V 0 bases short and J 15 bases short, with 22 bases between. CDR3 nucleotides: TGCGCCAGCAGCTTGGTGACGGGGTATGAAGGCTCTCGGTACTTC. This encodes CASSLVTGYEGSRYF.

This clone is a singleton in its sample. This chain connects TRBV3-1 (or the pseudogene TRBV3-2) to TRBJ2-2, with D tentatively TRBD1 (6 bases). Deletions cut 0 bases from V and 3 bases from J, with 11 bases between. From germline, CDR1 is LGHDT and CDR2 YNNKEL (reference sequence). The CDR3 totals 16 residues. Here the CDR3 reads CASSQEQGWDTGELFF. CDR3 sequence (DNA): TGTGCCAGCAGCCAAGAGCAGGGGTGGGACACCGGGGAGCTGTTTTTT.

The J gene is TRBJ2-4, the V gene TRBV6-5; TRBD1 aligns across 8 bases. Germline trimming cut 4 bases from V and 3 bases from J; bases unmatched to any gene: 2. Germline CDR1 is MNHEY and CDR2 is SVGAGI. CDR3 length: 14 amino acids. CDR3 sequence: CASSLDRDKNIQYF. In DNA form, the CDR3 reads TGTGCCAGCAGTTTGGACAGGGACAAAAACATTCAGTACTTC.

The chain couples TRBV25-1 to TRBJ2-1; D uncertain. V lost 8 bases, J lost 0 bases, and 14 bases lay in between. Germline-derived CDR1 and CDR2 are MGHDK and SYGVNS. CDR3 length equals 15 residues. This CDR3 reads CASGKRLSSYNEQFF. The CDR3 nucleotides are TGTGCCAGCGGCAAGCGTCTTAGCTCCTACAATGAGCAGTTCTTC.

This clone was picked up a small number of times. The J gene is TRBJ1-4, the V gene TRBV4-2; D is unclear. With 3 bases removed from V and 6 bases from J, the gap between germline ends came to 20 bases. Germline-derived CDR1 and CDR2 are LGHNA and YNFKEQ. The CDR3 is 17 amino acids. Written as DNA, the CDR3 is TGTGCCAGCAGCCATTCTACCCGACCCGGGTTTTATGAAAAACTGTTTTTT. It specifies CASSHSTRPGFYEKLFF.

A note on this clone: The sample contains more than one DNA sequence encoding this CDR3. The chain uses TRBV7-3 and TRBJ1-1, with D possibly matching TRBD1 (5 bases). The CDR3 has 13 residues. Germline assignment: CDR1 SGHTA and CDR2 FQGTGA. V lost 6 bases and J lost 4, with 12 bases in between. The CDR3 here is CASRGGGGTEAFF. As DNA, the CDR3 is TGTGCCAGCAGGGGGGGAGGAGGCACTGAAGCTTTCTTT.